One sample yielded the 16 T cell receptor beta chains listed below, sequenced in a study of siplizumab effects on memory and regulatory T cells (dated by TCRdb to between 2018 and 2021). Mixed lymphocyte reaction cells were cocultured at 37°C for more than 5 days. These receptors' targets are unknown. Libraries were made using the immunoSEQ multiplex PCR assay. TCRdb re-hosts the immuneACCESS table, in-frame sequences only. Its copies lack some clones; in the studies checked, an unresolved V gene accounts for under half of them, and the cause for the rest is not known. This sample comprises 9,900 or so clones, approximately 40% of them detected only once. The ten largest clones capture roughly 10% of the sample. The sequencing sample was made of CFSE-low (dividing) CD8+ T cells sorted from an allogeneic mixed lymphocyte reaction. The receptor set was obtained from a human donor in good health; the cells came from an allogeneic mixed lymphocyte reaction.

This clone was detected once. The rearrangement uses TRBV2 and TRBJ2-3; the D is unclear. Germline CDR1 reads SNHLY; CDR2 reads FYNNEI. V lost 5 bases, J lost 2 bases, and 11 bases lay in between. CDR3 length equals 14 residues. The CDR3: CASSTIGLTDTQYF. The DNA of the CDR3 is TGTGCCAGCAGTACAATAGGGCTCACAGATACGCAGTATTTT.

The chain combines TRBV13 with TRBJ1-1; D ambiguous. Germline assignment: CDR1 PRHDT and CDR2 FYEKMQ (reference sequence). Trimming stripped 7 bases from V and 2 bases from J, with 8 bases between. The CDR3 runs 12 residues. The CDR3 DNA is TGTGCCAGCATCGGACTAAACACTGAAGCTTTCTTT. This translates into CASIGLNTEAFF.

Only a few counts were recorded for this clone. The V and J genes are TRBV5-6 and TRBJ1-1; possible D gene TRBD1, 5 bases. With 4 bases removed from V and 3 bases from J, the gap between germline ends came to 13 bases. Germline CDR1 is SGHDT and CDR2 is YYEEEE. CDR3 size: 14 residues. CDR3 nucleotide sequence: TGTGCCAGCAGCGTCCGGGGGGGATACACTGAAGCTTTCTTT. Protein sequence: CASSVRGGYTEAFF.

By frequency in the sample, this clone is medium-sized. The V call is TRBV13, the J call TRBJ2-5, with D unresolved. The germline gives CDR1 PRHDT, CDR2 FYEKMQ (reference sequence). Trimming cost V 2 bases and J 1 base, with 14 bases left between them. The CDR3 extends over 16 amino acids. DNA of the CDR3: TGTGCCAGCAGCTTAAGGTCGGATCAAATCCAAGAGACCCAGTACTTC. Its translation is CASSLRSDQIQETQYF.

The chain couples TRBV4-1 to TRBJ1-2, with TRBD1 as a possible D gene (6 bases). V lost 4 bases, J lost 3 bases, and 15 bases lay in between. Germline values: CDR1 MGHRA, CDR2 YSYEKL. CDR3 length: 15 amino acids. CDR3 protein: CASSLHLQGDYGYTF. CDR3 nucleotides: TGCGCCAGCAGCCTCCACTTACAGGGTGACTATGGCTACACCTTC.

This clone has just a few counts. The chain links TRBV7-3 to TRBJ2-3, with TRBD2 identical over 10 bases. Germline V lookup: CDR1 SGHTA, CDR2 FQGTGA. The CDR3 has 15 residues. Trimming cost V 4 bases and J 5 bases; bases outside gene matches: 6. The CDR3: CASSWSGGVGDTQYF. The CDR3 DNA reads TGTGCCAGCAGCTGGAGCGGGGGGGTCGGAGATACGCAGTATTTT.

V usage is TRBV7-3 and J usage is TRBJ1-4, with unresolved D. The CDR3 runs to 15 residues. CDR1 is SGHTA, CDR2 FQGTGA, per germline. V was cut by 2 bases and J by 7 bases, with 14 bases left in between. The CDR3 DNA follows: TGTGCCAGCAGCTTAGTCCCTGCTGGGGTTGAAAAACTGTTTTTT. Its protein is CASSLVPAGVEKLFF.

This clone was counted only a few times. The rearrangement uses TRBV21-1 and TRBJ2-1; the DNA was not compared with TRBD1, the D call given in the table. TRBV21-1 is reported as a pseudogene. This CDR3 spans 18 amino acids. The CDR3 is CASSKNETGDTPGNEQFF. The CDR3 DNA is TGTGCCAGCAGCAAAAACGAGACAGGGGATACACCAGGGAATGAGCAGTTCTTC.

Concerning this clone: An end of the junction does not agree with germline; a read error may underlie this. This chain uses TRBV13 with TRBJ2-7, with 8 nucleotides matching TRBD2. Germline values: CDR1 PRHDT, CDR2 FYEKMQ (reference sequence). The CDR3 spans 15 residues. The CDR3 sequence: CASSLPSGGSYEQYF. CDR3 bases: TGCGCCAGCAGCCTCCCAAGCGGGGGTTCATACGAGCAGTACTTC.

This clone was recorded once. The chain carries TRBV5-6 and TRBJ2-5; D remains ambiguous. Germline V gene lookup returns CDR1 SGHDT and CDR2 YYEEEE. Trimming removed 4 bases from V and 0 bases from J, with 4 bases in between. The CDR3 contains 12 residues. The CDR3 DNA sequence: TGTGCCAGCAGCCCGTACCAAGAGACCCAGTACTTC. Protein sequence: CASSPYQETQYF. The full variable domain, in which reference TRBV5-6 and TRBJ2-5 provide the parts outside the CDR3, is DAGVTQSPTHLIKTRGQQVTLRCSPKSGHDTVSWYQQALGQGPQFIFQYYEEEERQRGNFPDRFSGHQFPNYSSELNVNALLLGDSALYLCASSPYQETQYFGPGTRLLVL.

This chain connects TRBV19 to TRBJ2-5; TRBD2 aligns across 14 bases. Losses at the gene ends were 3 bases for V and 4 bases for J; bases not matched to a gene: 7. CDR3 length: 17 residues. In germline, CDR1 is LNHDA, CDR2 SQIVND (reference sequence). The CDR3 here is CASSMTSGGAIPETQYF. The CDR3 coding sequence is TGTGCCAGTAGTATGACTAGCGGGGGGGCGATTCCAGAGACCCAGTACTTC.

The chain recombines TRBV27 with TRBJ1-5; D is unresolved. The CDR3 covers 14 residues. Trimming left V 2 bases short and J 0 bases short, with 5 bases between. Looked up from germline, CDR1 is MNHEY and CDR2 is SMNVEV (reference sequence). The CDR3 region has the DNA TGTGCCAGCAGTTTAGTCGATAGCAATCAGCCCCAGCATTTT. It encodes CASSLVDSNQPQHF.

This clone was picked up a small number of times. The CDR3 DNA reads as TGTGCCGGGGGGACAATCGAGGAGGAGACCCAGTACTTC. Translating gives CAGGTIEEETQYF. V and J are TRBV5-4 and TRBJ2-5, with D perhaps TRBD1 or TRBD2 (6 bases each). Germline lookup yields CDR1 SGHNT and CDR2 YYREEE (reference sequence). The CDR3 loop spans 13 amino acids. Trimming pared 10 bases from V and 5 bases from J, leaving 18 bases between. The whole variable domain, filled in from reference TRBV5-4 and TRBJ2-5, reads ETGVTQSPTHLIKTRGQQVTLRCSSQSGHNTVSWYQQALGQGPQFIFQYYREEENGRGNFPPRFSGLQFPNYSSELNVNALELDDSALYLCAGGTIEEETQYFGPGTRLLVL.

The chain carries TRBV25-1 and TRBJ1-2; D is possibly TRBD1 (6 bases). The CDR3 consists of 14 residues. Trimming removed 6 bases at V and 7 bases at J, with 18 bases between. CDR1 and CDR2 from the germline V gene are MGHDK and SYGVNS. CDR3 in amino acids: CASSPPGESAGYTF. CDR3 nucleotides: TGTGCCAGCAGCCCTCCAGGGGAAAGCGCTGGCTACACCTTC.

This clone was recorded only once. V and J are TRBV6-6 and TRBJ2-3; perhaps TRBD2 as D (5 bases). The CDR3 sequence is 14 residues long. Germline V gene lookup returns CDR1 MNHNY and CDR2 SVGAGI (reference sequence). The germline V and J ends were trimmed by 9 bases and 0 bases, with 13 bases remaining between them. The CDR3, as DNA: TGTGCCAGTGAAGCGGCCTCTAGCACAGATACGCAGTATTTT. Encoded protein: CASEAASSTDTQYF.

The J gene is TRBJ2-7, the V gene TRBV30; D unresolved. The V and J ends lost 1 base and 4 bases respectively, with 8 bases between them. Germline V gives CDR1 GTSNPN, CDR2 SVGIG (reference sequence). This CDR3 has 12 residues. The CDR3 DNA follows: TGTGCCTGGAGTGCGGACGGGTACGAGCAGTACTTC. As protein: CAWSADGYEQYF.